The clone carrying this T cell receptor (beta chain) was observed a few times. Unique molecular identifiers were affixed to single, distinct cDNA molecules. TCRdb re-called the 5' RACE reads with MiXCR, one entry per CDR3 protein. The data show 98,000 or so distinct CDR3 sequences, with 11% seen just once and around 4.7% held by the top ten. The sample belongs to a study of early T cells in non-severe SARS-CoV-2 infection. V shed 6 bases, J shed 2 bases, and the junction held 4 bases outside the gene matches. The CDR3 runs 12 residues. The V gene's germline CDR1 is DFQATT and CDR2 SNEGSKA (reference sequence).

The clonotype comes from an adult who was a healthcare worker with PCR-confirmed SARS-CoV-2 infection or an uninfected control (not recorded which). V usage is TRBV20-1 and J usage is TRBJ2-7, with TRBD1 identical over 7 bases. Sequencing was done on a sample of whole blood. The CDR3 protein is CSAPGQAYEQYF. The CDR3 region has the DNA TGCAGTGCACCTGGACAGGCCTACGAGCAGTACTTC.